This T cell receptor (beta chain) was sequenced for a study of OX40 agonist ivuxolimab in advanced cancers. The CDR3 contains 14 residues. Germline values: CDR1 MNHNS, CDR2 SASEGT. V was clipped by 6 bases and J by 4 bases; unmatched bases: 8. Sequencing used immunoSEQ multiplex PCR; TCRdb keeps in-frame clones, though not all of them. The table includes around 56,000 clones, approximately 82% detected once. Sequencing was performed on CD4+ or CD8+ T cells sorted from blood, taken in a trial of the OX40 agonist ivuxolimab. This sequence originates from an adult with an advanced solid tumor such as melanoma, head and neck, liver or kidney cancer. This chain uses TRBV6-1 with TRBJ1-1; 7 bases are shared with TRBD1. The CDR3 region is CASRPTGRGTEAFF. In DNA, the CDR3 is TGTGCCAGCAGACCGACAGGGAGGGGCACTGAAGCTTTCTTT.